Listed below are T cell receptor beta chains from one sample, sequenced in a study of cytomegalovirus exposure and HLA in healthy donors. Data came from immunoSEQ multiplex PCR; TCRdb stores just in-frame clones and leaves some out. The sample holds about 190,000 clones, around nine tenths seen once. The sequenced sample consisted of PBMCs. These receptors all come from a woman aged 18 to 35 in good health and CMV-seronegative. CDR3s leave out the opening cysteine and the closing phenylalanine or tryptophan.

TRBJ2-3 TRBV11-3 ASSPLTGRDADTQY
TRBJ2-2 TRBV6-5 ASSYSWTGVTGELF
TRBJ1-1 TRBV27 ASSSPKEWDTEAF
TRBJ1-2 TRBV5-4 ASSLETGGRGYGYT
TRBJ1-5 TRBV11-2 ASSFSDSNQPQH
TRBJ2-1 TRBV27 ASSLGKRSYNEQF
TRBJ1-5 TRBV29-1 SLETGSDRQPQH
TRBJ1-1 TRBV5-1 ASRQGAMDTEAF
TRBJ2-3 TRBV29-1 SGDGTGGGTDTQY
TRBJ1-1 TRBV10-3 AISEVTTRGAAEAF
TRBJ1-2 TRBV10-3 AISESFTGGRYGYT
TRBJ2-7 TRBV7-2 ASSLGSSGSYEQY
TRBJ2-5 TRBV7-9 ASKAKETQY
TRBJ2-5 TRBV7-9 SSSLRDPSAETQY
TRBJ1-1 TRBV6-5 ASSGVGGATEAF
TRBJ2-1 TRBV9 ASSVEGHYNEQF
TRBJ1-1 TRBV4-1 ASSQDRGTEAF
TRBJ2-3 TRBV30 AWSVTGLTDTQY
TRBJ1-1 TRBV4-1 ASSQSPVARVNTEAF
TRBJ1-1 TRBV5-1 ASSQGSGNTEAF
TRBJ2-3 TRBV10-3 AISESGTGGQADTQY
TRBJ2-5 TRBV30 AWSRRSGETQY
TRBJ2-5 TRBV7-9 ASRLLQGANQETQY
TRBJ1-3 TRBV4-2 ASSSRTGGTGNTIY
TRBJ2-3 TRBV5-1 ASSPGQGSPNTQY
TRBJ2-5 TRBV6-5 ASSYSTDQETQY
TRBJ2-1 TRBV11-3 ASSLGSGEDNEQF
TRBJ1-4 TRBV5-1 ASSLSAQGNGEKLF
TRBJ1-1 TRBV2 ASSGRRDTEAF
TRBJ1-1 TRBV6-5 ASSYSGGDTEAF
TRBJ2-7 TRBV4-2 ASSQGVAGGVYEQY
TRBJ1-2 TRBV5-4 ASSLEDRGGYT
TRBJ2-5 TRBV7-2 ASSFHERGTQY
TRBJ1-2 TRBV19 ASSFPGTGSYGYT
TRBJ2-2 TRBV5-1 ASSHITPPLFRRALGELF
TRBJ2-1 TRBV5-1 ASSATGLAGYEQF
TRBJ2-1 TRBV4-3 ASSQEATRRNEQF
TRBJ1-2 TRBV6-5 ASSWGVNYGYT
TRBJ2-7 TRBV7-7 ASSLDRGYEQY
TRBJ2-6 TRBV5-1 ASSLETGAGANVLT
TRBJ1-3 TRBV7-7 ASSPGGTHAGNTIY
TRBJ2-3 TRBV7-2 ASSAGAVDTQY
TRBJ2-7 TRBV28 ATRSTGYEQY
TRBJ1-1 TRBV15 ATSRDLTRTVNTEAF
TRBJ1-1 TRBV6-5 ASSSGLGGTEAF
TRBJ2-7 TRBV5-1 ASSLDGAANEQY